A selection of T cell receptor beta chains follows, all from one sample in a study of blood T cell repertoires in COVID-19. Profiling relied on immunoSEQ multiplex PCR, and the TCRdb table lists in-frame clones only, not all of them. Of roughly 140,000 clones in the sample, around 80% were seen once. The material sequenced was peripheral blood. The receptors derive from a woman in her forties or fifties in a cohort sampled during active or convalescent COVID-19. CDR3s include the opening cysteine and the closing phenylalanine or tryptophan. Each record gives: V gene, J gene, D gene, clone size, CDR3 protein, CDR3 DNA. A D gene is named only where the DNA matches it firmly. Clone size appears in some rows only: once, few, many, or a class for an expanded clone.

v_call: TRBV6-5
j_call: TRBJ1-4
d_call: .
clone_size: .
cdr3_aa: CASSTGFVEKLFF
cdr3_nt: TGTGCCAGCAGTACAGGGTTTGTGGAAAAACTGTTTTTT

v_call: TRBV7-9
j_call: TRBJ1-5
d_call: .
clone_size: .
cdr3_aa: CASSLGQQHQPQHF
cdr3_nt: TGTGCCAGCAGCCTGGGTCAACAGCATCAGCCCCAGCATTTT

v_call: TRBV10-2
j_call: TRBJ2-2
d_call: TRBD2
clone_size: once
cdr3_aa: CASSEGSGGAGELFF
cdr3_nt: TGCGCCAGCAGTGAGGGAAGCGGGGGGGCCGGGGAGCTGTTTTTT

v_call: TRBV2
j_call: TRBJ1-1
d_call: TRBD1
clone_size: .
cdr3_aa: CASRGRGQSTEAFF
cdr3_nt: TGTGCCAGCAGGGGTAGGGGGCAGTCGACTGAAGCTTTCTTT

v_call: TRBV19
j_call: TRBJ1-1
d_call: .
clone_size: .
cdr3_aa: CASKQGSKVGTEAFF
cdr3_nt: TGTGCCAGTAAACAGGGTAGTAAAGTCGGCACTGAAGCTTTCTTT

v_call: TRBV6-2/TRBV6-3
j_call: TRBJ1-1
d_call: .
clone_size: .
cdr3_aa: CASSYSTVYTEAFF
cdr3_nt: TGTGCCAGCAGTTACTCTACAGTGTACACTGAAGCTTTCTTT

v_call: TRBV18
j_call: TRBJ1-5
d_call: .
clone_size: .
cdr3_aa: CASSPQGAGAHNQPQHF
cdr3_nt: TGTGCCAGCTCACCACAAGGTGCAGGGGCTCACAATCAGCCCCAGCATTTT

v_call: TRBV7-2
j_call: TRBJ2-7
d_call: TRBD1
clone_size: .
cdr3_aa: CASSPRTGRSSYEQYF
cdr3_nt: TGTGCCAGCAGCCCGAGGACAGGGCGAAGCTCCTACGAGCAGTACTTC

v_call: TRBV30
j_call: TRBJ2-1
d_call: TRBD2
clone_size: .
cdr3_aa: CAWSVPTSGGLIKQFF
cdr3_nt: TGTGCCTGGAGTGTCCCGACTAGCGGGGGACTGATAAAGCAGTTCTTC

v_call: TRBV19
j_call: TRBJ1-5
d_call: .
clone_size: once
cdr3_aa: CASSMRQGLNSNQPQHF
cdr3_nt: TGTGCCAGTAGTATGCGGCAGGGCCTGAATAGCAATCAGCCCCAGCATTTT

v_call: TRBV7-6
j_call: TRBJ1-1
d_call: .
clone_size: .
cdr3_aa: CASSLPRDGGTEAFF
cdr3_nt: TGTGCCAGCAGCTTACCCCGGGACGGGGGGACTGAAGCTTTCTTT

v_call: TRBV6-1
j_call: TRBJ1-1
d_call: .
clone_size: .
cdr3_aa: CASSEDGNTEAFF
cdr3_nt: TGTGCCAGCAGTGAAGACGGGAACACTGAAGCTTTCTTT

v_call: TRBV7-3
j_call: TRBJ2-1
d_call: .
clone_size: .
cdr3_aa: CASSLSGHREQFF
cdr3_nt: TGTGCCAGCAGCTTATCCGGACACAGAGAGCAGTTCTTC

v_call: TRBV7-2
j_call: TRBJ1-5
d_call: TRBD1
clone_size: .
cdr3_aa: CASSLVGGGQVGNQPQHF
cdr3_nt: TGTGCCAGCAGCTTAGTAGGGGGCGGACAGGTGGGGAATCAGCCCCAGCATTTT

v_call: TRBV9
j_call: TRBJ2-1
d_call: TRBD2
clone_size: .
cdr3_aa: CASSLLGGGANEQFF
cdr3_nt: TGTGCCAGCAGCCTACTTGGCGGGGGGGCCAATGAGCAGTTCTTC

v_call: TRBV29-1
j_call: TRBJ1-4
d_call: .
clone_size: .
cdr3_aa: CSVEDRGGSEKLFF
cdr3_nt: TGCAGCGTTGAAGATCGGGGAGGATCAGAAAAACTGTTTTTT

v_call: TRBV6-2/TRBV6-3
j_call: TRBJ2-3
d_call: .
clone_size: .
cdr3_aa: CASSYLGGRTDTQYF
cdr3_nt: TGTGCCAGCAGTTACTTGGGGGGGCGCACAGATACGCAGTATTTT

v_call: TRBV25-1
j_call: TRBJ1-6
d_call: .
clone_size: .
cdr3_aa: CASSGLDSHNSPLHF
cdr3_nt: TGTGCCAGCAGTGGGTTAGACAGTCATAATTCACCCCTCCACTTT

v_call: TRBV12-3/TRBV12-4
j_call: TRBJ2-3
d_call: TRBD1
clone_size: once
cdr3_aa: CASLSFGGQRQYF
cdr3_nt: TGTGCCAGTTTATCCTTTGGGGGACAGAGACAGTATTTT

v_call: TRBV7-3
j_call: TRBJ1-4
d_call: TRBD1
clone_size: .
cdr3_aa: CASSPPTGEAPHNEKLFF
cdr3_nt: TGTGCCAGCAGCCCCCCGACAGGGGAGGCCCCTCACAATGAAAAACTGTTTTTT

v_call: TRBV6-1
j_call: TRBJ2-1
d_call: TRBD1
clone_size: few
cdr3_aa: CASSEASGTGGNEQFF
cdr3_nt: TGTGCCAGCAGTGAAGCCTCAGGGACAGGGGGCAATGAGCAGTTCTTC

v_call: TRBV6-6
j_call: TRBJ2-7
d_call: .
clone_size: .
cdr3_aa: CASSYVQGNSYEQYF
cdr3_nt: TGTGCCAGCAGTTACGTCCAGGGGAATTCCTACGAGCAGTACTTC